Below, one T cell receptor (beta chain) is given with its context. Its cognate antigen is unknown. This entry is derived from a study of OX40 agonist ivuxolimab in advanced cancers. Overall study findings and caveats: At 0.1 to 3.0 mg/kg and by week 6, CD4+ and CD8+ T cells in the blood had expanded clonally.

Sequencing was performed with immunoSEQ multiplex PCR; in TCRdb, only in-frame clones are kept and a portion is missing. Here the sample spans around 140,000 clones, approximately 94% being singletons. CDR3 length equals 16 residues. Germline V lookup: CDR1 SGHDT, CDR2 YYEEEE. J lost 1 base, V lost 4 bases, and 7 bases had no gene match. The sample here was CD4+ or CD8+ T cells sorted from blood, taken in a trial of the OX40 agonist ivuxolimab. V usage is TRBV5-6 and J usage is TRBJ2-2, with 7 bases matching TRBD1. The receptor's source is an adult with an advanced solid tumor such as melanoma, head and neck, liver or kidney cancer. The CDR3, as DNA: TGTGCCAGCAGCCCAAGAAGGACAGGGAACACCGGGGAGCTGTTTTTT. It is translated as CASSPRRTGNTGELFF.